These 23 T cell receptor beta chains were all obtained from the same sample, sequenced in a study of cytomegalovirus exposure and HLA in healthy donors. With 60 Vbeta and 13 Jbeta primers, the PCR was carried out. The method was immunoSEQ multiplex PCR; TCRdb's version includes in-frame clones alone and lacks a portion of them. The sample has about 47,000 clones. Specimen: PBMCs. The receptor set was obtained from a male donor in good health and CMV-seronegative.

The chain links TRBV27 to TRBJ2-2, with a tentative D call TRBD2 (6 bases). CDR3 length: 14 residues. CDR1 is MNHEY and CDR2 is SMNVEV in the germline V gene (reference sequence). Trimming removed 8 bases at V and 4 bases at J, with 14 bases between. CDR3 in DNA: TGTGCCAGCTTCGGAGGGGAGAGCACCGGGGAGCTGTTTTTT. Protein product: CASFGGESTGELFF.

The chain employs TRBV6-1 and TRBJ1-3, with TRBD1 identical over 7 bases. V lost 3 bases to trimming and J lost 3 bases; unmatched junction nucleotides: 8. CDR3 length: 16 amino acids. The germline V gene has CDR1 MNHNS and CDR2 SASEGT. CDR3 sequence: CASSEQQGTGGNTIYF. In nucleotides, the CDR3 is TGTGCCAGCAGTGAGCAACAGGGGACGGGTGGAAACACCATATATTTT.

The chain couples TRBV29-1 to TRBJ1-5; maybe TRBD1 (6 bases). The CDR3 contains 13 residues. Germline CDR1 is SQVTM and CDR2 is ANQGSEA. Trimming cost V 4 bases and J 5 bases, with 12 bases left between them. This CDR3 reads CSVALTGDQPQHF. The CDR3 DNA follows: TGCAGCGTTGCCCTGACAGGCGATCAGCCCCAGCATTTT.

On this clone: Within the sample, other DNA sequences also encode this same CDR3. The chain couples TRBV29-1 to TRBJ1-1, with 8 nucleotides matching TRBD1. The germline V gene encodes CDR1 SQVTM and CDR2 ANQGSEA. CDR3 size: 12 residues. J lost 5 bases, V lost 4 bases, and 3 bases had no gene match. This chain's CDR3 is CSVGQGRTEAFF. In DNA form, the CDR3 reads TGCAGCGTTGGACAGGGGAGGACTGAAGCTTTCTTT.

CDR3 loop: CASRPNRDYGYTF. DNA of the CDR3: TGTGCCAGCAGGCCTAACAGGGACTATGGCTACACCTTC. V usage is TRBV6-5 and J usage is TRBJ1-2; possibly TRBD1 for D (6 bases). In germline, CDR1 is MNHEY, CDR2 SVGAGI. V lost 6 bases to trimming and J lost 3 bases, with 11 bases between them. CDR3 size: 13 residues.

The J gene is TRBJ2-7, the V gene TRBV5-5; possible D gene TRBD2, 5 bases. Germline lookup yields CDR1 SGHKS and CDR2 YYEKEE (reference sequence). The CDR3 extends over 15 amino acids. V gave up 0 bases and J gave up 3 bases, with 13 bases separating them. CDR3 amino acids: CASSLAHRGFYEQYF. The DNA for the CDR3 is TGTGCCAGCAGCTTGGCCCATCGCGGGTTCTACGAGCAGTACTTC.

V is TRBV11-3 and J is TRBJ1-1; D uncertain. Germline V CDR1 and CDR2: SGHNT, YENEEA. Trimming pared 5 bases from V and 1 base from J, leaving 8 bases between. The CDR3 is made up of 13 amino acids. CDR3 in amino acids: CASSKSGNTEAFF. CDR3 in DNA: TGTGCCAGCAGCAAGTCCGGGAACACTGAAGCTTTCTTT.

The chain combines TRBV14 with TRBJ1-2; 7 bases are shared with TRBD1. V was pared by 4 bases and J by 4 bases, with 9 bases of the junction left unmatched. This CDR3 spans 15 amino acids. Per germline, CDR1 SGHDN and CDR2 FVKESK. CDR3 sequence: CASSLLDRALYGYTF. CDR3 DNA: TGTGCCAGCAGCCTACTAGACAGGGCTCTCTATGGCTACACCTTC.

The J gene is TRBJ2-7, the V gene TRBV9; 7 bases are a match to TRBD2. J lost 6 bases, V lost 3 bases, and 9 bases had no gene match. This CDR3 is built from 14 residues. CDR1 is SGDLS, CDR2 YYNGEE, per germline. The CDR3 region has the DNA TGTGCCAGCAGCGAGGACTTGGGACTAAGCGAGCAGTACTTC. It codes for CASSEDLGLSEQYF.

The rearrangement joins TRBV27 to TRBJ1-1; D possibly corresponds to TRBD1 (6 bases). Germline values: CDR1 MNHEY, CDR2 SMNVEV (reference sequence). The V end lost 5 bases, the J end lost 1 base, and 14 bases lay between the germline ends. The CDR3 is 15 residues long. Written as DNA, the CDR3 is TGTGCCAGCAGTATCGCACAGGGTGGGAACACTGAAGCTTTCTTT. It encodes CASSIAQGGNTEAFF.

The chain joins TRBV27 to TRBJ2-1; 10 bases agree with TRBD1. In germline, CDR1 is MNHEY, CDR2 SMNVEV (reference sequence). The CDR3 runs to 15 residues. With 8 bases clipped from V and 6 bases from J, the junction kept 10 bases outside the gene matches. CDR3 bases: TGTGCCAGCGGCTTCGGGACAGGGGTATCCAATGAGCAGTTCTTC. It translates to CASGFGTGVSNEQFF.

This chain connects TRBV4-1 to TRBJ1-2; TRBD1 is a possible D gene (5 bases). Trimming took off 3 bases at V and 8 bases at J, with 16 bases between the two ends. The CDR3 contains 14 residues. The germline V gene encodes CDR1 MGHRA and CDR2 YSYEKL. Here the CDR3 reads CASSHAGLEYGYTF. For the CDR3, the DNA is TGCGCCAGCAGCCATGCAGGGTTGGAGTACGGCTACACCTTC.

V usage is TRBV7-2 and J usage is TRBJ1-6, with D perhaps matching TRBD1 (5 bases). CDR1 SGHTA and CDR2 FQGNSA come from the germline V gene. CDR3 length equals 17 residues. V lost 1 base and J 10 bases, leaving 20 bases between the germline ends. This CDR3 is CASSLGGDLRGGSPLHF. CDR3 nucleotide sequence: TGTGCCAGCAGCTTAGGAGGGGACTTACGGGGCGGATCACCCCTCCACTTT.

The rearrangement uses TRBV18 and TRBJ2-7; 7 bases line up with TRBD1. The ends lost 4 bases at V and 4 bases at J; junction bases unmatched: 1. This CDR3 comprises 12 residues. Germline V CDR1 and CDR2: KGHSH, LQKENI. The CDR3 loop is CASSQGQYEQYF. Here the CDR3 DNA reads TGTGCCAGCTCACAGGGACAGTACGAGCAGTACTTC.

The chain uses TRBV27 and TRBJ1-2, with no clear D. V gave up 7 bases and J gave up 0 bases, with 15 bases separating them. The CDR3 is 15 residues long. Germline CDR1 reads MNHEY; CDR2 reads SMNVEV (reference sequence). This chain's CDR3 is CASTLRTGANYGYTF. CDR3 DNA: TGTGCCAGCACCCTCCGGACGGGAGCTAACTATGGCTACACCTTC.

V gene TRBV30 combines with J gene TRBJ2-7; a weak D match, TRBD2 (6 bases). CDR3 length: 14 residues. V was trimmed by 1 base and J by 2 bases, leaving 12 bases between them. Germline lookup yields CDR1 GTSNPN and CDR2 SVGIG (reference sequence). The CDR3 region has the DNA TGTGCCTGGAGTGAACTGGGAGGCCCCTACGAGCAGTACTTC. Protein: CAWSELGGPYEQYF.

V gene TRBV6-1 combines with J gene TRBJ2-2; D not certain. There are 13 residues in the CDR3. V lost 10 bases, J lost 3 bases, and 12 bases lay in between. Germline-derived CDR1 and CDR2 are MNHNS and SASEGT. The chain's CDR3 is CAITGYYTGELFF. In nucleotides, the CDR3 is TGTGCCATAACTGGTTACTACACCGGGGAGCTGTTTTTT.

This chain joins TRBV13 and TRBJ2-5; a possible D gene is TRBD2 (5 bases). The CDR3 loop spans 15 amino acids. Germline V lookup: CDR1 PRHDT, CDR2 FYEKMQ (reference sequence). Trimming pared 1 base from V and 5 bases from J, leaving 14 bases between. CDR3 nucleotide sequence: TGTGCCAGCAGCTTAGCCCCTACTAGGGCGGAGACCCAGTACTTC. Translation gives CASSLAPTRAETQYF.

The chain joins TRBV6-1 to TRBJ1-5; weak D call: TRBD1 (6 bases). The ends were cut back, 2 bases at V and 3 bases at J, with 11 bases in the middle. CDR1 is MNHNS and CDR2 is SASEGT in the germline V gene. This CDR3 has 15 residues. The CDR3 region is CASSEYRVANQPQHF. In nucleotides, the CDR3 is TGTGCCAGCAGTGAATACAGGGTGGCCAATCAGCCCCAGCATTTT.

This chain connects TRBV19 to TRBJ1-3; D is possibly TRBD1 (5 bases). Germline values: CDR1 LNHDA, CDR2 SQIVND (reference sequence). The CDR3 has 18 amino acids. The V end was cut by 7 bases, the J end by 0 bases, with 22 bases between. The CDR3 DNA reads TGTGCCAGTAAAAGGGTCGGGGGGGTTGAAGACTCTGGAAACACCATATATTTT. This gives the protein CASKRVGGVEDSGNTIYF.

The V and J genes are TRBV25-1 and TRBJ2-2; D is undetermined. CDR1 and CDR2 from the germline V gene are MGHDK and SYGVNS. This CDR3 comprises 14 residues. V lost 4 bases and J 0 bases, leaving 6 bases between the germline ends. The CDR3 DNA sequence: TGTGCCAGCAGTGCTCCGGCGAACACCGGGGAGCTGTTTTTT. Protein: CASSAPANTGELFF.

V is TRBV29-1 and J is TRBJ2-7; 7 nucleotides line up with TRBD2. CDR3 length: 12 residues. Losses at the gene ends were 5 bases for V and 9 bases for J; bases not matched to a gene: 10. From germline, CDR1 is SQVTM and CDR2 ANQGSEA. The CDR3 DNA reads as TGCAGCGTTAAGGGAGGGGAGGGTGGGCAGTACTTC. Translated, it gives CSVKGGEGGQYF.

This sequence joins TRBV18 and TRBJ1-6; 8 bases align to TRBD1. The CDR3 covers 18 residues. Per germline, CDR1 KGHSH and CDR2 LQKENI. Trimming removed 6 bases from V and 0 bases from J; junction bases left unmatched: 10. CDR3 residues: CASSPGQGLSSYNSPLHF. Here the CDR3 DNA reads TGTGCCAGCTCTCCAGGACAGGGCCTCAGCTCCTATAATTCACCCCTCCACTTT.